These T cell receptor beta chains were read from a single sample in a study of blood T cell repertoires in COVID-19. Clones were read by immunoSEQ multiplex PCR, and TCRdb kept only the in-frame ones, dropping some. The sample consists of roughly 150,000 clones, approximately 84% of them appearing once. Material: peripheral blood. The receptors derive from a woman of 80 years or more with COVID-19, enrolled during active disease. Both conserved end residues are part of each CDR3. Each record gives: D gene, V gene, clone size, J gene, CDR3 protein, CDR3 DNA. The D gene is left open where the match is weak. Clone size is not always given. Where it is, it says once, few, many or a class for expanded clones.

>.|TRBV2|.|TRBJ1-1
CASSPGKGWTEAFF
TGTGCCAGCAGTCCCGGGAAGGGCTGGACTGAAGCTTTCTTT
>.|TRBV2|.|TRBJ2-2
CASSDVRGTGELFF
TGTGCCAGCAGTGACGTCAGGGGCACCGGGGAGCTGTTTTTT
>TRBD2|TRBV2|.|TRBJ2-3
CASRFSGGPSDTQYF
TGTGCCAGCCGGTTTAGCGGGGGCCCGTCCGATACGCAGTATTTT
>.|TRBV5-1|.|TRBJ1-4
CASSLDRVTTNEKLFF
TGCGCCAGCAGCTTGGACAGGGTAACAACTAATGAAAAACTGTTTTTT
>.|TRBV28|.|TRBJ2-1
CASMIGNEQFF
TGTGCCAGTATGATCGGCAATGAGCAGTTCTTC
>.|TRBV5-1|.|TRBJ2-7
CASSPRSTSYEQYF
TGCGCCAGCAGCCCGCGGAGTACCTCCTACGAGCAGTACTTC
>TRBD1|TRBV9|few|TRBJ1-6
CASSVSGQVYNSPLHF
TGTGCCAGCAGCGTATCCGGACAGGTCTATAATTCACCCCTCCACTTT
>.|TRBV6-4|.|TRBJ2-1
CASSVVQGKGEQFF
TGTGCCAGCAGTGTGGTCCAGGGAAAGGGTGAGCAGTTCTTC
>TRBD1|TRBV5-6|.|TRBJ1-2
CASRQEGGGYTF
TGTGCCAGCAGACAGGAAGGGGGCGGCTACACCTTC
>TRBD2|TRBV7-9|.|TRBJ2-1
CASSVSGTSDYNEQFF
TGTGCCAGCAGCGTTTCCGGGACTAGCGACTACAATGAGCAGTTCTTC
>TRBD2|TRBV6-2/TRBV6-3|.|TRBJ2-7
CASSPVGGIYEQYF
TGTGCCAGCAGTCCCGTCGGGGGGATCTACGAGCAGTACTTC
>TRBD1|TRBV7-2|.|TRBJ1-4
CASSLGGQGLYEKLFF
TGTGCCAGCAGCTTAGGGGGACAGGGGCTCTATGAAAAACTGTTTTTT
>.|TRBV5-1|.|TRBJ1-2
CASSLEGVASYTF
TGCGCCAGCAGCTTGGAGGGGGTAGCTAGCTACACCTTC
>TRBD1|TRBV29-1|few|TRBJ1-1
CSVWGDSGAFF
TGCAGCGTCTGGGGGGACAGCGGGGCTTTCTTT
>.|TRBV30|once|TRBJ1-2
CAWRATRGRGDYGYTF
TGTGCCTGGAGGGCAACCAGGGGACGGGGAGACTATGGCTACACCTTC
>.|TRBV27|.|TRBJ2-4
CASGGRRKNIQYF
TGTGCCAGCGGGGGGAGGAGGAAAAACATTCAGTACTTC
>TRBD1|TRBV29-1|.|TRBJ1-6
CSAKDRVDSPLHF
TGCAGCGCTAAGGACAGGGTTGATTCACCCCTCCACTTT
>TRBD1|TRBV4-2|.|TRBJ1-1
CASSQETGGNTEAFF
TGTGCCAGCAGCCAGGAGACAGGGGGGAACACTGAAGCTTTCTTT
>.|TRBV7-3|once|TRBJ2-1
CASSLTQGSYNEQFF
TGTGCCAGCAGCTTAACACAGGGCTCCTACAATGAGCAGTTCTTC
>TRBD1|TRBV7-3|.|TRBJ2-7
CASSLTGVPSYEQYF
TGTGCCAGCAGTCTAACAGGGGTTCCCTCCTACGAGCAGTACTTC
>TRBD1|TRBV11-2|.|TRBJ2-7
CASSLGQGREQYF
TGTGCCAGCAGCTTGGGACAGGGGAGGGAGCAGTACTTC
>.|TRBV28|.|TRBJ1-1
CASSPPRSMNTEAFF
TGTGCCAGCAGTCCACCGCGGAGTATGAACACTGAAGCTTTCTTT
>.|TRBV4-2|.|TRBJ1-4
CASSQEEGLYEKLFF
TGTGCCAGCAGCCAAGAGGAGGGTCTGTATGAAAAACTGTTTTTT
>TRBD1|TRBV4-2|.|TRBJ2-3
CASSQAQGADTQYF
TGTGCCAGCAGCCAAGCCCAGGGGGCTGATACGCAGTATTTT
>TRBD2|TRBV11-2|.|TRBJ2-7
CASSLVSGGAYEQYF
TGTGCCAGCAGCTTAGTATCGGGGGGTGCCTACGAGCAGTACTTC
>.|TRBV20-1|.|TRBJ2-7
CSASDSGTYEQYF
TGCAGTGCTAGTGATAGCGGAACCTACGAGCAGTACTTC
>TRBD1|TRBV10-3|.|TRBJ2-3
CAISDPTGPDTQYF
TGTGCCATCAGTGACCCGACAGGGCCAGATACGCAGTATTTT
>TRBD2|TRBV27|.|TRBJ2-7
CASSLGSGRALGREQYF
TGTGCCAGCAGTTTAGGTAGCGGGAGGGCCCTAGGCCGCGAGCAGTACTTC
>TRBD2|TRBV30|.|TRBJ2-1
CAWSVGTIYNEQFF
TGTGCCTGGAGTGTTGGGACTATCTACAATGAGCAGTTCTTC
>.|TRBV3-1/TRBV3-2|.|TRBJ2-1
CASSQDSLAEQFF
TGTGCCAGCAGCCAAGATAGTTTAGCGGAGCAGTTCTTC
>.|TRBV15|.|TRBJ2-2
CATSGLTGSGELFF
TGTGCCACCAGCGGACTGACAGGATCCGGGGAGCTGTTTTTT
>.|TRBV6-6|.|TRBJ2-7
CASSYWGRGSSYEQYF
TGTGCCAGCAGTTACTGGGGGCGGGGGAGCTCCTACGAGCAGTACTTC
>TRBD1|TRBV18|.|TRBJ1-2
CASSSSGQGPANYGYTF
TGTGCCAGCTCAAGTTCGGGACAGGGGCCAGCTAACTATGGCTACACCTTC
>TRBD1|TRBV7-6|.|TRBJ2-3
CASSLRDRGFTDTQYF
TGTGCCAGCAGCCTCCGGGACAGGGGGTTCACAGATACGCAGTATTTT
>.|TRBV21-1|.|TRBJ2-1
CASSKAPLRRYNEQFF
TGTGCCAGCAGCAAAGCTCCCCTGCGGCGCTACAATGAGCAGTTCTTC
>.|TRBV27|.|TRBJ1-1
CASSLSQGNTEAFF
TGTGCCAGCAGTTTATCTCAGGGAAACACTGAAGCTTTCTTT
>.|TRBV9|.|TRBJ1-5
CASARWGDSNQPQHF
TGTGCCAGCGCCCGATGGGGGGATAGCAATCAGCCCCAGCATTTT
>TRBD1|TRBV18|.|TRBJ1-5
CASSPGQHSNQPQHF
TGTGCCAGCTCACCGGGACAGCATAGCAATCAGCCCCAGCATTTT
>.|TRBV27|.|TRBJ1-3
CASSYRTPSSGNTIYF
TGTGCCAGCAGTTACCGGACACCCAGCTCTGGAAACACCATATATTTT
>TRBD1|TRBV9|.|TRBJ2-3
CASSVGQGRSNTDTQYF
TGTGCCAGCAGCGTCGGACAGGGCAGGTCGAATACAGATACGCAGTATTTT
>TRBD1|TRBV3-1/TRBV3-2|once|TRBJ2-3
CASSQAGTGAQQYF
TGTGCCAGCAGCCAAGCCGGGACAGGGGCCCAGCAGTATTTT
>TRBD2|TRBV7-9|.|TRBJ2-2
CSSGGSITGELFF
TGCTCCTCGGGGGGTAGTATCACCGGGGAGCTGTTTTTT
>.|TRBV7-2|.|TRBJ1-3
CASSLVSLNSGNTIYF
TGTGCCAGCAGCTTAGTGTCACTGAACTCTGGAAACACCATATATTTT
>.|TRBV18|.|TRBJ1-5
CASSSTAVNQPQHF
TGTGCCAGCTCTTCGACAGCAGTCAATCAGCCCCAGCATTTT
>TRBD1|TRBV2|.|TRBJ2-7
CASSFADRGHEQYF
TGTGCCAGCAGTTTCGCAGACAGGGGGCACGAGCAGTACTTC
>.|TRBV7-9|.|TRBJ1-1
CASSPGVGEAFF
TGTGCCAGCAGCCCCGGGGTAGGAGAAGCTTTCTTT
>.|TRBV19|.|TRBJ1-3
CASRLYSGNTIYF
TGTGCCAGTAGACTATACTCTGGAAACACCATATATTTT
>.|TRBV10-1|.|TRBJ2-2
CASSGGTNTGELFF
TGCGCCAGCAGTGGCGGTACGAACACCGGGGAGCTGTTTTTT
>.|TRBV21-1|.|TRBJ2-1
CASTIWTSGDRNDEQFF
TGTGCCAGCACCATTTGGACTAGCGGGGACAGGAACGATGAGCAGTTCTTC
>.|TRBV25-1|.|TRBJ1-2
CASSGPREGSYYGYTF
TGTGCCAGCAGTGGACCCCGGGAGGGTTCATACTATGGCTACACCTTC
>.|TRBV2|.|TRBJ1-1
CASGVAGSTEAFF
TGTGCCAGCGGCGTGGCAGGGTCCACTGAAGCTTTCTTT
>TRBD2|TRBV5-1|few|TRBJ2-6
CASSSQAGGSGANVLTF
TGCGCCAGCAGTTCTCAAGCGGGAGGGTCCGGGGCCAACGTCCTGACTTTC
>TRBD2|TRBV9|.|TRBJ2-7
CASSTGGGEGYEQYF
TGTGCCAGCAGCACAGGCGGGGGAGAGGGCTACGAGCAGTACTTC
>.|TRBV4-3|.|TRBJ2-1
CASSQAGGSGDEQFF
TGCGCCAGCAGCCAAGCAGGGGGGTCTGGCGATGAGCAGTTCTTC
>.|TRBV5-6|.|TRBJ2-7
CASSRGAWGSYEQYF
TGTGCCAGCAGCCGGGGTGCCTGGGGAAGCTACGAGCAGTACTTC
>TRBD1|TRBV29-1|.|TRBJ1-6
CSAGTGGNNSPLHF
TGCAGCGCAGGGACAGGGGGCAATAATTCACCCCTCCACTTT
>.|TRBV11-3|.|TRBJ2-2
CASSLDLAGGTGELFF
TGTGCCAGCAGCTTAGACCTAGCCGGAGGAACCGGGGAGCTGTTTTTT
>TRBD1|TRBV6-6|.|TRBJ1-1
CASSDDRAYEAFF
TGTGCCAGCAGTGACGACAGGGCGTATGAAGCTTTCTTT